Below, 9 T cell receptor beta chains from the same sample are listed, as sequenced in a study of post-analysis software for immune sequencing data (dated by TCRdb to about 2015). Results and caveats for the whole study, not just this receptor: Patients showed significantly higher frequencies than controls for a handful of TRBV segments, among them TRBV5-6, TRBV5-1 and TRBV20-1.

These receptors' targets are unknown. The library was generated by PCR. Sequencing was carried out with an Illumina HiSeq 2500. Unique molecular identifiers were incorporated into TCR beta cDNA libraries to reduce PCR and sequencing biases. The public reads were quality trimmed at Q25 with fastp and then assembled into clones with MiXCR by TCRdb, keeping productive beta chains. Identical CDR3 protein sequences are pooled into one entry, listed with their most common genes and DNA. Counted in this sample were hundreds of thousands of distinct CDR3 sequences; 30% of them appeared once. The ten largest clonotypes hold roughly 0.57% of the sample. The sample comprised blood. The receptors shown here come from a girl between 5 and 17 years old with multiple sclerosis.

This clonotype has only one observation. The DNA is omitted, as the CDR3 cannot be located on it reliably, and the CDR3 follows TCRdb's listing. This chain links TRBV27 with TRBJ1-1; no check of the table's D call, TRBD1, against the DNA was made. The germline V gene encodes CDR1 MNHEY and CDR2 SMNVEV (reference sequence). Termini included, the CDR3 measures 14 amino acids. This chain's CDR3 is CASSSSQDTAEAFF.

This clonotype was observed a handful of times. The chain is built from TRBV12-5 and TRBJ2-5; D unresolved. Trimming left V 3 bases short and J 1 base short, with 9 bases between. The CDR3 runs 14 residues. From germline, CDR1 is LGHNT and CDR2 FRNRAP. As DNA, the CDR3 is TGTGCTAGTGGTTTACCGAAGGTCCAAGAGACCCAGTACTTC. Translating gives CASGLPKVQETQYF.

CDR3 amino acids: CSARPDWAGSSGNTIYF. The CDR3 nucleotides read TGCAGTGCTAGACCGGATTGGGCGGGAAGCTCTGGAAACACCATATATTTT. The genes are TRBV20-1 and TRBJ1-3; D remains unclear. The CDR3 loop spans 17 amino acids. CDR1 and CDR2 (germline): DFQATT, SNEGSKA (reference sequence). V dropped 2 bases and J dropped 0 bases, with 17 bases sitting between them.

This clonotype was recorded a few times. CDR3 protein: CASSTGQGGNNEQFF. The CDR3 DNA is TGTGCCAGCAGCACAGGACAGGGGGGAAACAATGAGCAGTTCTTC. This chain connects TRBV7-9 to TRBJ2-1, with 10 nucleotides matching TRBD1. Germline V lookup: CDR1 SEHNR, CDR2 FQNEAQ (reference sequence). The V segment lost 5 bases and the J segment 5 bases; nucleotides outside the gene matches: 6. CDR3 length equals 15 residues.

This sequence joins TRBV12-3 or TRBV12-4 and TRBJ2-3; a weak D match, TRBD2 (6 bases). The CDR3 is 15 amino acids. V was shortened by 7 bases and J by 4 bases, with 18 bases between the two germline ends. The chain's CDR3 is CASTPEVGTSDTQYF. As DNA, the CDR3 is TGTGCCAGCACCCCGGAGGTTGGGACTTCAGATACGCAGTATTTT.

The chain links TRBV7-2 to TRBJ2-5; D gene ambiguous. V lost 1 base and J 1 base, leaving 7 bases between the germline ends. There are 14 residues in the CDR3. CDR1 SGHTA and CDR2 FQGNSA come from the germline V gene. CDR3 amino acids: CASSLVPFQETQYF. The CDR3 coding sequence is TGTGCCAGCAGCTTAGTGCCGTTCCAAGAGACCCAGTACTTC.

The rearrangement uses TRBV6-5 and TRBJ1-1; D possibly corresponds to TRBD1 (5 bases). The germline V and J ends were trimmed by 3 bases and 0 bases, with 11 bases remaining between them. CDR1 is MNHEY, CDR2 SVGAGI, per germline. The CDR3 has 15 amino acids. CDR3 residues: CASSYSLGVNTEAFF. The CDR3 DNA sequence: TGTGCCAGCAGTTATTCGTTGGGGGTGAACACTGAAGCTTTCTTT.

The chain combines TRBV27 with TRBJ2-3; 7 nucleotides line up with TRBD1. The length of the CDR3 is 17 residues. J gave up 2 bases and V 6 bases, and 14 bases lay outside the gene matches. CDR1 and CDR2 (germline): MNHEY, SMNVEV (reference sequence). The CDR3 DNA reads as TGTGCCAGCAGCCCACTTAGGACAGGACTTTTCACAGATACGCAGTATTTT. It encodes CASSPLRTGLFTDTQYF.

CDR3 sequence (DNA): TGTGCCAGCAGCTTAGCGGGCCAGGGTCATGGCTACACCTTC. Protein: CASSLAGQGHGYTF. The rearrangement links TRBV7-2 to TRBJ1-2, with a weak D call TRBD1 (5 bases). The V end lost 0 bases, the J end lost 6 bases, and 11 bases lay between the germline ends. Germline CDR1 SGHTA, CDR2 FQGNSA. There are 14 residues in the CDR3.